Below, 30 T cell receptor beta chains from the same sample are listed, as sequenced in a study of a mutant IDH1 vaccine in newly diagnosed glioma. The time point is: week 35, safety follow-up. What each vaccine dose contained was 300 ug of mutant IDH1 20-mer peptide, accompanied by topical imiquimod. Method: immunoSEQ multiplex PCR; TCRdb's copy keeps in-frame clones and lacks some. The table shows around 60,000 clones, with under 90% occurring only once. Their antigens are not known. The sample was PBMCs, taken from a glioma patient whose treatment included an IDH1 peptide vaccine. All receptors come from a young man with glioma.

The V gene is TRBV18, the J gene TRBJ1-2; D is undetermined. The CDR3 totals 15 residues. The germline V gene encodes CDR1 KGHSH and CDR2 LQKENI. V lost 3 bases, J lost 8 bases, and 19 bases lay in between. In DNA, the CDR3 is TGTGCCAGCTCACCCCAGCAAACAGACGTCCACGGCTACACCTTC. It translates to CASSPQQTDVHGYTF. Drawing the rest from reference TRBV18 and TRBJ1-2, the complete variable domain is NAGVMQNPRHLVRRRGQEARLRCSPMKGHSHVYWYRQLPEEGLKFMVYLQKENIIDESGMPKERFSAEFPKEGPSILRIQQVVRGDSAAYFCASSPQQTDVHGYTFGSGTRLTVV.

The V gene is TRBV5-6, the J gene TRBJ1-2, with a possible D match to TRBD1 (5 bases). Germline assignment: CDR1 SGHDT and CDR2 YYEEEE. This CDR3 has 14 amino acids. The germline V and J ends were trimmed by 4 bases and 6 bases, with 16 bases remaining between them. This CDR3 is CASSAGGPTDGYTF. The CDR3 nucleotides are TGTGCCAGCAGCGCTGGGGGACCCACTGATGGCTACACCTTC.

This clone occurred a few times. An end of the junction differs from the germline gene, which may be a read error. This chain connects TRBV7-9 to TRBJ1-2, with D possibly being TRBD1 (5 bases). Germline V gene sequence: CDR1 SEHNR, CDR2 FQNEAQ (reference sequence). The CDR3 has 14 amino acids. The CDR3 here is CASSYRFQGEGWVF. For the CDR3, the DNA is TGTGCCAGCAGCTACCGATTCCAAGGGGAAGGGTGGGTCTTC.

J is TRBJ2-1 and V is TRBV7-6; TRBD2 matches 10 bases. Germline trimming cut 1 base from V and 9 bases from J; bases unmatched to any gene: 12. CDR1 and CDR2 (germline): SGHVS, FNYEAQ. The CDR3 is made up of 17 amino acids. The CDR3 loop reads CASSLEGTSVKSAEQFF. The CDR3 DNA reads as TGTGCCAGCAGCTTAGAGGGGACTAGCGTCAAAAGTGCTGAGCAGTTCTTC.

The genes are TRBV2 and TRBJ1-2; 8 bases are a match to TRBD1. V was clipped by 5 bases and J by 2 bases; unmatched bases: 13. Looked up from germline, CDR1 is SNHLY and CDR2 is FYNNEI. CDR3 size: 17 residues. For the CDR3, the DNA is TGTGCCAGCAGTTCCAAAGGACAGGGTGAGAAGAACTATGGCTACACCTTC. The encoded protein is CASSSKGQGEKNYGYTF.

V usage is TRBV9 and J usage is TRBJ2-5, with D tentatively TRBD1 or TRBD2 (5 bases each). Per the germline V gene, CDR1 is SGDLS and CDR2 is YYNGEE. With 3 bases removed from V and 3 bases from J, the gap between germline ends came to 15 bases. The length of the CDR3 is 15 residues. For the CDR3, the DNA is TGTGCCAGCAGCGGTGCCGGGACCCATAAAGAGACCCAGTACTTC. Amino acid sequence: CASSGAGTHKETQYF. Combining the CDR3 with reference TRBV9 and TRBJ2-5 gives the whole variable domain DSGVTQTPKHLITATGQRVTLRCSPRSGDLSVYWYQQSLDQGLQFLIQYYNGEERAKGNILERFSAQQFPDLHSELNLSSLELGDSALYFCASSGAGTHKETQYFGPGTRLLVL.

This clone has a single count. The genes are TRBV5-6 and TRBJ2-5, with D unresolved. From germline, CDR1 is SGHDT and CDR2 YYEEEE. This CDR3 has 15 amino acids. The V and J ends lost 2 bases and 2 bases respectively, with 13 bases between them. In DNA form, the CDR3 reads TGTGCCAGCAGCTTCATATCCCGGATTCAAGAGACCCAGTACTTC. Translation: CASSFISRIQETQYF. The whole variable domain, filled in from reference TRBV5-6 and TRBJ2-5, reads DAGVTQSPTHLIKTRGQQVTLRCSPKSGHDTVSWYQQALGQGPQFIFQYYEEEERQRGNFPDRFSGHQFPNYSSELNVNALLLGDSALYLCASSFISRIQETQYFGPGTRLLVL.

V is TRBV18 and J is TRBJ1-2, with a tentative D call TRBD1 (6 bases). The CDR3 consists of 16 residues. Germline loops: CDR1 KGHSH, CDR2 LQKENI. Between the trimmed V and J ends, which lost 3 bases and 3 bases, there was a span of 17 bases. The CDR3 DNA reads TGTGCCAGCTCACCCGCGATCGGGGGGCTTGACTATGGCTACACCTTC. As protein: CASSPAIGGLDYGYTF.

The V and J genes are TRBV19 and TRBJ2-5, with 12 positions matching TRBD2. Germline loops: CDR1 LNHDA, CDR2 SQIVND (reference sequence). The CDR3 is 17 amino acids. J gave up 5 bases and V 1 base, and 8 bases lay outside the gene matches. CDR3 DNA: TGTGCCAGTAGTATAGCCTGGCTAGCGGGGGGGGTGGAGACCCAGTACTTC. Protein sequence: CASSIAWLAGGVETQYF.

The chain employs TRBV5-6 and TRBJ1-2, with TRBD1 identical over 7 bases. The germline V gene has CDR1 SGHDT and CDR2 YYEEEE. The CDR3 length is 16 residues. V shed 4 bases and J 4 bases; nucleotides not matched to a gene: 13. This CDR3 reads CASSARAYRGRYGYTF. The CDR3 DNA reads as TGTGCCAGCAGCGCTAGAGCATACAGGGGACGCTATGGCTACACCTTC.

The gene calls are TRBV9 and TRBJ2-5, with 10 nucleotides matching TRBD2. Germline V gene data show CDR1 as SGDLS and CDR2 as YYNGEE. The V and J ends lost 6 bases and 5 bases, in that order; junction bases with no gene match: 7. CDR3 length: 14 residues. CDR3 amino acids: CASNQRGGFETQYF. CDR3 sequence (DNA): TGTGCCAGCAATCAGCGGGGGGGCTTTGAGACCCAGTACTTC.

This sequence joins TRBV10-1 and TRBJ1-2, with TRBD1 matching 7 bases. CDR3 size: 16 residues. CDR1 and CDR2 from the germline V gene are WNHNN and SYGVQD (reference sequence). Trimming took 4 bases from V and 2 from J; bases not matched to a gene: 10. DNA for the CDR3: TGCGCCAGCAGTGCCGGGACAGCGGGTTTCAACTATGGCTACACCTTC. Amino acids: CASSAGTAGFNYGYTF.

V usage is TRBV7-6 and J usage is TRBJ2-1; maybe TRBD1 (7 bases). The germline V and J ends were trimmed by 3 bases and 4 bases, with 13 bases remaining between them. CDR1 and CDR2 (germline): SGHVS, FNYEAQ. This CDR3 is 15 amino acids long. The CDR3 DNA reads TGTGCCAGCAGCTTGGGGGGACAGCCATACAATGAGCAGTTCTTC. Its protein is CASSLGGQPYNEQFF.

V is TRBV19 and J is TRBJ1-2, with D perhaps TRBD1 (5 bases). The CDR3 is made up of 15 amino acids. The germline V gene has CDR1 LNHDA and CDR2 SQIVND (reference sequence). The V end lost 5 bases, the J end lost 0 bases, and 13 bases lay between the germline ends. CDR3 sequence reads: CASSDQDTSNYGYTF. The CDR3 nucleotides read TGTGCCAGTAGTGATCAGGACACTTCTAACTATGGCTACACCTTC.

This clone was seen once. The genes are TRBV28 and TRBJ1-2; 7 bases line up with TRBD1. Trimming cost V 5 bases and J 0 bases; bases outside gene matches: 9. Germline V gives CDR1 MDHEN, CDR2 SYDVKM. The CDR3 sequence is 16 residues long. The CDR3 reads CASSLPTGRSNYGYTF. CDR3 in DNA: TGTGCCAGCAGTCTACCGACAGGGCGGTCTAACTATGGCTACACCTTC.

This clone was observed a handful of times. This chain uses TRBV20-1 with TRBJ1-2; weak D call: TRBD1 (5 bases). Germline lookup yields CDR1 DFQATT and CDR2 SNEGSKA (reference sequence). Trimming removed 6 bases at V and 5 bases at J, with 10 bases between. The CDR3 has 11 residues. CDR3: CSAARQYGYTF. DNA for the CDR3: TGCAGTGCGGCCCGACAGTATGGCTACACCTTC.

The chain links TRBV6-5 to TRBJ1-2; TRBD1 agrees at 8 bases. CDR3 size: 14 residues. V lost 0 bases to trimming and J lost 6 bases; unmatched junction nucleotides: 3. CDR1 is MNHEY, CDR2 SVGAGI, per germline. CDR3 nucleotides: TGTGCCAGCAGTTACTCTACAGGGGGTCATGGCTACACCTTC. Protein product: CASSYSTGGHGYTF.

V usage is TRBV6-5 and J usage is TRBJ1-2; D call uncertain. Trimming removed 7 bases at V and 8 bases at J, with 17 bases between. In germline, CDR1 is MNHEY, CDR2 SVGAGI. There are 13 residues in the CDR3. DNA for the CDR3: TGTGCCAGCACCCCTACTTTAGCCCACGGCTACACCTTC. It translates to CASTPTLAHGYTF.

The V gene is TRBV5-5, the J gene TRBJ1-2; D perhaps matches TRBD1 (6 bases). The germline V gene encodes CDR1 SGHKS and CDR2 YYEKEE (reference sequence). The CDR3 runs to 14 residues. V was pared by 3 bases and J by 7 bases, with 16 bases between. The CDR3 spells CASSSPGVSSGYTF. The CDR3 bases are TGTGCCAGCAGCTCCCCAGGGGTGTCGTCTGGCTACACCTTC.

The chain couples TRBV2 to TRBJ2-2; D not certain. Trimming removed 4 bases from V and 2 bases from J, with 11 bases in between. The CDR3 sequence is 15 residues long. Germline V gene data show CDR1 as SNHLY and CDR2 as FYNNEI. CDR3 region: CASSGNGRNTGELFF. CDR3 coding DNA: TGTGCCAGCAGTGGAAACGGACGAAACACCGGGGAGCTGTTTTTT. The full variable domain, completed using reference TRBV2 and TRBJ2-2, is EPEVTQTPSHQVTQMGQEVILRCVPISNHLYFYWYRQILGQKVEFLVSFYNNEISEKSEIFDDQFSVERPDGSNFTLKIRSTKLEDSAMYFCASSGNGRNTGELFFGEGSRLTVL.

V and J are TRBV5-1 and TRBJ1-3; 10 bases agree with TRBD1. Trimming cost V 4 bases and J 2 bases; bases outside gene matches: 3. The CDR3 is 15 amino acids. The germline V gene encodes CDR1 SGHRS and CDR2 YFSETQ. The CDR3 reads CASSLGQGAGNTIYF. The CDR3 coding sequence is TGCGCCAGCAGCCTCGGACAGGGGGCTGGAAACACCATATATTTT.

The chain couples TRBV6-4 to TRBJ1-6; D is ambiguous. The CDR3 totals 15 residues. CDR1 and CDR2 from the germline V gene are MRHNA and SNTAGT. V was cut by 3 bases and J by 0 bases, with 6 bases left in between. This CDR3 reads CASSDEGSYNSPLHF. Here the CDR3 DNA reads TGTGCCAGCAGTGATGAGGGCTCCTATAATTCACCCCTCCACTTT.

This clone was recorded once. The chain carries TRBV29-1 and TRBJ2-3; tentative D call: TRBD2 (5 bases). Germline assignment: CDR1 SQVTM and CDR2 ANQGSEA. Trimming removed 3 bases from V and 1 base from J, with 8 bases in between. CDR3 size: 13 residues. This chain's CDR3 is CSVETGGTDTQYF. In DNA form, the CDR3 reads TGCAGCGTTGAGACCGGGGGCACAGATACGCAGTATTTT.

CDR3 coding DNA: TGTGCCAGCAGTTTATCCGGGCGGTACAATGAGCAGTTCTTC. Its protein is CASSLSGRYNEQFF. This rearrangement joins TRBV27 to TRBJ2-1; D is ambiguous. The CDR3 consists of 14 residues. Deletions cut 0 bases from V and 4 bases from J, with 7 bases between. CDR1 is MNHEY and CDR2 is SMNVEV in the germline V gene (reference sequence).

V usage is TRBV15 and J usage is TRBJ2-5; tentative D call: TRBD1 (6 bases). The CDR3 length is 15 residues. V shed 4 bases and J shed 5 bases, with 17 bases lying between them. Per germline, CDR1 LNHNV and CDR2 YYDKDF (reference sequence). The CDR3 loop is CATSIRQGLGETQYF. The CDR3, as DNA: TGTGCCACCAGCATTCGGCAGGGGCTTGGGGAGACCCAGTACTTC.

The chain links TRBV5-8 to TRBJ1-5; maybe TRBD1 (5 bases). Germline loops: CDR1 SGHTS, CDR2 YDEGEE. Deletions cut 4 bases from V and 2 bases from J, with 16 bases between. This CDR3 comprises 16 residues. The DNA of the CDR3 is TGTGCCAGCAGCCTCCTGGATCGGGGGGGCAATCAGCCCCAGCATTTT. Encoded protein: CASSLLDRGGNQPQHF.

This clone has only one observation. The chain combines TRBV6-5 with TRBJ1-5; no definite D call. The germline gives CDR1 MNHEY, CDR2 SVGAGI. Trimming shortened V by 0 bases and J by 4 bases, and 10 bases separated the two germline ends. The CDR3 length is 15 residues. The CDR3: CASSYSVRGNQPQHF. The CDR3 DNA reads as TGTGCCAGCAGTTACTCCGTTCGAGGGAATCAGCCCCAGCATTTT.

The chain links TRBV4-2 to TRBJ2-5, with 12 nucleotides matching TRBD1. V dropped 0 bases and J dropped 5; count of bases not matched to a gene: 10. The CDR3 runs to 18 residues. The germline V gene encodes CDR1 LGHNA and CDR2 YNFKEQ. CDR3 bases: TGTGCCAGCAGCCAAGAAGGTCGGGGACAGGGGGCACGGGAGACCCAGTACTTC. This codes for CASSQEGRGQGARETQYF.

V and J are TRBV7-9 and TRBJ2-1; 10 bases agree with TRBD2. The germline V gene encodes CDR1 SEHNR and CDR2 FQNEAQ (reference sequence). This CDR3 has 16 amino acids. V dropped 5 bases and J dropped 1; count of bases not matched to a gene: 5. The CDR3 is CASSPRTSGSYNEQFF. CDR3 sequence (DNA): TGTGCCAGCAGCCCAAGGACTAGCGGTTCCTACAATGAGCAGTTCTTC.

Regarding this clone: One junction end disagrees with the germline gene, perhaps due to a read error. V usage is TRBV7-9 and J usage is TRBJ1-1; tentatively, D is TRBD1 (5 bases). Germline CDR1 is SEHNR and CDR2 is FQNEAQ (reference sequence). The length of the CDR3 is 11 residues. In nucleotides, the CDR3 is TGTGCCAGCAGCGACAGCACTGCAGCTTTCTTT. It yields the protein CASSDSTAAFF.